This TCR beta chain is from a study of long-term antiretroviral therapy in people with HIV. Survey-level resolution applied to immunoSEQ assay v3.0. The table came from immunoSEQ multiplex PCR; TCRdb's copy has only in-frame clones and leaves some out. Of fewer than 25,000 clones in the sample, roughly 86% were seen once. The CDR3 extends over 13 amino acids. J was trimmed by 3 bases and V by 5 bases; bases with no gene match: 5. CDR1 is SGHNT and CDR2 is YYREEE in the germline V gene (reference sequence). Study-level points and caveats: Upon ART, diversity increased but remained lower than transplant donor controls. The study found narrower CDR3 length ranges in HIV repertoires than in controls.

This clone has only a few counts. Antigen specificity is unknown. The specimen comprised unsorted PBMCs, sampled 1.8 years before starting antiretroviral therapy. The V gene is TRBV5-4, the J gene TRBJ2-7, with 7 bases that match TRBD2. This TCR derives from a man aged 50-60 years with HIV. The CDR3 nucleotides are TGTGCCAGCAGTCGGGGGGTCCACTACGAGCAGTACTTC. Protein sequence: CASSRGVHYEQYF.